Below are 30 T cell receptor beta chains sequenced from a single sample in a study of response to subunit inactivated influenza vaccine. A single record per CDR3 protein comes from TCRdb applying MiXCR to the RT-PCR reads. Among about 520,000 distinct CDR3 sequences listed, approximately 11% were seen once. Specimen: PBMCs from blood, collected about 40 days after vaccination. The receptor set was obtained from a man aged 50-60 years who received an inactivated influenza vaccine.

This clonotype was found a few times. The CDR3 DNA reads TGTGCCAGCAGTTTATCAGTCAGGGCAAGGGAGCAGTACTTC. Translated: CASSLSVRAREQYF. The chain couples TRBV12-3 or TRBV12-4 to TRBJ2-7; D might be TRBD1 (5 bases). The CDR3 loop spans 14 amino acids. V was trimmed by 2 bases and J by 7 bases, leaving 15 bases between them.

This clonotype was counted many times. The J gene is TRBJ2-1, the V gene TRBV24-1, with D possibly being TRBD1 or TRBD2 (5 bases each). Trimming removed 6 bases from V and 5 bases from J, with 7 bases in between. CDR1 and CDR2 (germline): KGHDR, SFDVKD. The CDR3 loop spans 12 amino acids. The CDR3: CATSLGDNEQFF. CDR3 nucleotides: TGTGCCACCAGTCTGGGGGACAATGAGCAGTTCTTC.

This clonotype was seen repeatedly, ten times or more. CDR3: CASRRSGAKYNEQFF. The CDR3 region has the DNA TGTGCCAGCCGACGGTCAGGGGCAAAGTACAATGAGCAGTTCTTC. The chain combines TRBV7-9 with TRBJ2-1; D perhaps matches TRBD1 (6 bases). V shed 8 bases and J shed 4 bases, with 18 bases lying between them. The length of the CDR3 is 15 residues. The V gene's germline CDR1 is SEHNR and CDR2 FQNEAQ (reference sequence). Combining the CDR3 with reference TRBV7-9 and TRBJ2-1 gives the whole variable domain DTGVSQNPRHKITKRGQNVTFRCDPISEHNRLYWYRQTLGQGPEFLTYFQNEAQLEKSRLLSDRFSAERPKGSFSTLEIQRTEQGDSAMYLCASRRSGAKYNEQFFGPGTRLTVL.

The chain has TRBV25-1 and TRBJ1-4, with TRBD1 matching 9 bases. The germline V gene encodes CDR1 MGHDK and CDR2 SYGVNS. The trim removed 6 bases at V and 6 bases at J, leaving 5 bases unmatched. The length of the CDR3 is 14 residues. The CDR3 DNA follows: TGTGCCAGCAGCGAGACAGGGGGTTATGAAAAACTGTTTTTT. It specifies CASSETGGYEKLFF.

This clonotype was counted between two and nine times. V is TRBV10-3 and J is TRBJ2-7, with a tentative D call TRBD1 (5 bases). The CDR3 extends over 14 amino acids. Germline V gives CDR1 ENHRY, CDR2 SYGVKD. The germline V and J ends were trimmed by 7 bases and 3 bases, with 16 bases remaining between them. The DNA of the CDR3 is TGTGCCATCACCGATGACAGAGGCAGCTACGAGCAGTACTTC. Translated: CAITDDRGSYEQYF.

The J gene is TRBJ2-1, the V gene TRBV12-3 or TRBV12-4; a possible D gene is TRBD2 (5 bases). This CDR3 has 13 amino acids. Trimming pared 5 bases from V and 9 bases from J, leaving 14 bases between. This chain's CDR3 is CASSPLRSGEQFF. In DNA, the CDR3 is TGTGCCAGCAGTCCGCTAAGAAGCGGTGAGCAGTTCTTC.

This clonotype has a handful of counts. The chain recombines TRBV10-3 with TRBJ2-3; 7 bases are a match to TRBD2. Losses at the gene ends were 5 bases for V and 5 bases for J; bases not matched to a gene: 1. CDR1 ENHRY and CDR2 SYGVKD come from the germline V gene. The CDR3 extends over 12 amino acids. The CDR3 nucleotides read TGTGCCATCAGTAGCGGGAAAGATACGCAGTATTTT. This encodes CAISSGKDTQYF.

This chain connects TRBV12-3 or TRBV12-4 to TRBJ2-5, with D hard to call. Trimming removed 5 bases from V and 2 bases from J, with 12 bases in between. The CDR3 length is 14 residues. CDR3 region: CASSPGPVQETQYF. Here the CDR3 DNA reads TGTGCCAGCAGTCCTGGGCCCGTTCAAGAGACCCAGTACTTC.

The chain couples TRBV10-3 to TRBJ2-7; 7 bases line up with TRBD2. The germline CDR1 and CDR2 sequences are ENHRY and SYGVKD. The CDR3 has 16 amino acids. The junction had 10 bases not matched to a gene; V was cut back by 2 bases and J by 3 bases. CDR3 in DNA: TGTGCCATCAGTGAGACGGGAGGAGGGGTCGGCTACGAGCAGTACTTC. Amino acid sequence: CAISETGGGVGYEQYF.

V and J are TRBV12-3 or TRBV12-4 and TRBJ1-1; D remains unclear. This CDR3 is 21 amino acids long. Trimming removed 1 base at V and 3 bases at J, with 30 bases between. The CDR3 DNA is TGTGCCAGCAGTTTAGTCCGTCTCCGTATCTCCCCCGATTGGAGTGACACTGAAGCTTTCTTT. Amino acid sequence: CASSLVRLRISPDWSDTEAFF.

The J gene is TRBJ2-2, the V gene TRBV12-3 or TRBV12-4; 7 bases map to TRBD1. J lost 4 bases, V lost 7 bases, and 9 bases had no gene match. CDR3 size: 15 residues. The CDR3 reads CASIPTGLITGELFF. As DNA, the CDR3 is TGTGCCAGCATCCCGACAGGGTTGATCACCGGGGAGCTGTTTTTT.

This clonotype was counted at least ten times. The chain carries TRBV6-5 and TRBJ1-1, with D perhaps TRBD1 (6 bases). The germline V gene has CDR1 MNHEY and CDR2 SVGAGI. CDR3 size: 13 residues. Trimming removed 2 bases at V and 6 bases at J, with 10 bases between. The CDR3 loop is CASSYTTGSEAFF. CDR3 sequence (DNA): TGTGCCAGCAGTTACACCACAGGGTCTGAAGCTTTCTTT.

This clonotype has more than one count but fewer than ten. The DNA of the CDR3 is TGCAGTGCTCTGCGGACTAGCGGGATGTCTGATACGCAGTATTTT. Amino acid sequence: CSALRTSGMSDTQYF. The V gene is TRBV20-1, the J gene TRBJ2-3; 12 bases are shared with TRBD2. This CDR3 has 15 residues. V lost 5 bases to trimming and J lost 6 bases; unmatched junction nucleotides: 9. Germline CDR1 DFQATT, CDR2 SNEGSKA (reference sequence).

This clonotype came up a few times. The chain recombines TRBV15 with TRBJ2-5; D might be TRBD1 (5 bases). The CDR3 has 13 residues. V lost 0 bases to trimming and J lost 5 bases, with 7 bases between them. The germline gives CDR1 LNHNV, CDR2 YYDKDF (reference sequence). CDR3 in amino acids: CATSREKGETQYF. In DNA form, the CDR3 reads TGTGCCACCAGCAGAGAAAAGGGGGAGACCCAGTACTTC.

The V call is TRBV29-1, the J call TRBJ1-2; D ambiguous. This CDR3 is 13 amino acids long. From germline, CDR1 is SQVTM and CDR2 ANQGSEA. Trimming shortened V by 4 bases and J by 1 base, and 10 bases separated the two germline ends. The CDR3, as DNA: TGCAGCGTTGGGAGGTTTGGTAACTATGGCTACACCTTC. Its protein is CSVGRFGNYGYTF.

This clonotype appeared a few times. This rearrangement joins TRBV27 to TRBJ1-2; a weak D match, TRBD1 (5 bases). CDR1 and CDR2 from the germline V gene are MNHEY and SMNVEV (reference sequence). The CDR3 has 15 amino acids. V lost 3 bases to trimming and J lost 1 base, with 12 bases between them. The CDR3 sequence is CASSFGQGLNYGYTF. CDR3 bases: TGTGCCAGCAGTTTTGGGCAGGGTCTTAACTATGGCTACACCTTC.

The gene calls are TRBV5-1 and TRBJ2-5; D call uncertain. Trimming removed 0 bases from V and 3 bases from J, with 9 bases in between. The germline V gene has CDR1 SGHRS and CDR2 YFSETQ. This CDR3 has 14 amino acids. The CDR3 coding sequence is TGCGCCAGCAGCTTGGAGCGTAAAGAAGAGACCCAGTACTTC. Amino acid sequence: CASSLERKEETQYF.

The chain couples TRBV27 to TRBJ2-7; D might be TRBD1 (6 bases). The CDR3 consists of 13 residues. Germline CDR1 reads MNHEY; CDR2 reads SMNVEV (reference sequence). V was cut by 6 bases and J by 4 bases, with 13 bases left in between. CDR3 sequence reads: CASRPGHPYEQYF. The CDR3, as DNA: TGTGCCAGCAGACCGGGACATCCTTACGAGCAGTACTTC.

The sample holds many counts of this clonotype. The V gene is TRBV9, the J gene TRBJ2-5; possible D gene TRBD1, 5 bases. This CDR3 has 15 amino acids. Germline V lookup: CDR1 SGDLS, CDR2 YYNGEE. With 3 bases removed from V and 6 bases from J, the gap between germline ends came to 18 bases. The CDR3 protein is CASSDEAGLTKTQYF. DNA of the CDR3: TGTGCCAGCAGCGACGAGGCAGGGTTAACGAAGACCCAGTACTTC.

This rearrangement joins TRBV5-1 to TRBJ2-1; 9 bases are a match to TRBD1. Unmatched junction bases numbered 5, after V lost 1 base and J lost 6 bases. CDR3 size: 15 residues. Looked up from germline, CDR1 is SGHRS and CDR2 is YFSETQ. The CDR3 here is CASSLSGQGSNEQFF. The CDR3 DNA reads as TGCGCCAGCAGCTTGTCCGGACAGGGGTCCAATGAGCAGTTCTTC.

Many counts were recorded for this clonotype. This sequence joins TRBV20-1 and TRBJ2-1; 7 bases are shared with TRBD2. The CDR3 totals 11 residues. Per the germline V gene, CDR1 is DFQATT and CDR2 is SNEGSKA (reference sequence). V lost 3 bases and J lost 9; bases outside the gene matches: 2. The CDR3 reads CSASRGVEQFF. The DNA of the CDR3 is TGCAGTGCTAGTCGGGGGGTTGAGCAGTTCTTC.

The J gene is TRBJ2-4, the V gene TRBV7-2, with 8 bases that match TRBD2. CDR3 length: 16 amino acids. Germline trimming cut 0 bases from V and 6 bases from J; bases unmatched to any gene: 7. Germline V CDR1 and CDR2: SGHTA, FQGNSA. CDR3 region: CASSLATGRAGNIQYF. The CDR3 DNA reads TGTGCCAGCAGCTTAGCTACCGGGAGGGCCGGAAACATTCAGTACTTC.

The chain joins TRBV9 to TRBJ2-5; 9 bases match TRBD2. Germline V gene sequence: CDR1 SGDLS, CDR2 YYNGEE. The CDR3 loop spans 15 amino acids. Germline trimming cut 2 bases from V and 1 base from J; bases unmatched to any gene: 3. The DNA for the CDR3 is TGTGCCAGCAGCGTGTTTAGCGGGAGCCAAGAGACCCAGTACTTC. Translated, it gives CASSVFSGSQETQYF. Full variable domain (outside the CDR3, taken from reference TRBV9 and TRBJ2-5): DSGVTQTPKHLITATGQRVTLRCSPRSGDLSVYWYQQSLDQGLQFLIQYYNGEERAKGNILERFSAQQFPDLHSELNLSSLELGDSALYFCASSVFSGSQETQYFGPGTRLLVL.

The table lists this clonotype with many counts. The J gene is TRBJ2-1, the V gene TRBV29-1; 9 nucleotides agree with TRBD1. V gave up 1 base and J gave up 4 bases; unmatched junction bases: 11. The CDR3 has 17 amino acids. Germline lookup yields CDR1 SQVTM and CDR2 ANQGSEA. The CDR3 loop reads CSVEGWIWDRDYNEQFF. CDR3 coding DNA: TGCAGCGTTGAAGGGTGGATTTGGGACAGGGATTACAATGAGCAGTTCTTC.

This clonotype was counted only a few times. The rearrangement uses TRBV20-1 and TRBJ2-1; TRBD2 matches 10 bases. The CDR3 is 14 amino acids. Germline V CDR1 and CDR2: DFQATT, SNEGSKA (reference sequence). Trimming cost V 3 bases and J 7 bases; bases outside gene matches: 6. The chain's CDR3 is CSARDPSGRNEQFF. Here the CDR3 DNA reads TGCAGTGCTAGGGACCCTAGCGGGAGAAATGAGCAGTTCTTC.

This clonotype has a count of ten or more. The chain carries TRBV20-1 and TRBJ2-7, with 10 bases lining up with TRBD2. CDR1 and CDR2 from the germline V gene are DFQATT and SNEGSKA (reference sequence). CDR3 size: 15 residues. V shed 0 bases and J 2 bases; nucleotides not matched to a gene: 4. The CDR3 coding sequence is TGCAGTGCTAGAGATGCACTAGCGGGGACCTACGAGCAGTACTTC. It specifies CSARDALAGTYEQYF.

In this sample, this clonotype turned up a few times. V usage is TRBV7-9 and J usage is TRBJ1-2; D uncertain. CDR3 length equals 15 residues. The germline CDR1 and CDR2 sequences are SEHNR and FQNEAQ (reference sequence). Trimming cost V 5 bases and J 5 bases, with 18 bases left between them. DNA of the CDR3: TGTGCCAGCAGCAACCGCCCCACTCAACCATATGGCTACACCTTC. Amino acids: CASSNRPTQPYGYTF. The full variable domain, in which reference TRBV7-9 and TRBJ1-2 provide the parts outside the CDR3, is DTGVSQNPRHKITKRGQNVTFRCDPISEHNRLYWYRQTLGQGPEFLTYFQNEAQLEKSRLLSDRFSAERPKGSFSTLEIQRTEQGDSAMYLCASSNRPTQPYGYTFGSGTRLTVV.

V is TRBV13 and J is TRBJ2-6, with TRBD1 matching 11 bases. V was clipped by 5 bases and J by 0 bases; unmatched bases: 12. CDR3 length equals 20 residues. CDR1 and CDR2 from the germline V gene are PRHDT and FYEKMQ (reference sequence). The CDR3 protein is CASSLTSGQGATSGANVLTF. The CDR3 DNA is TGTGCCAGCAGCCTAACCTCCGGACAGGGGGCTACCTCTGGGGCCAACGTCCTGACTTTC.

Regarding this clonotype: Sequence at one end of the junction differs from germline and may be a read error. The chain uses TRBV20-1 and TRBJ2-1; tentative D call: TRBD2 (5 bases). Germline CDR1 DFQATT, CDR2 SNEGSKA (reference sequence). This CDR3 has 17 amino acids. CDR3 in amino acids: CSARESGTLRRGNEHFF. The CDR3 DNA reads TGCAGTGCTAGAGAGTCGGGAACCCTCAGGCGAGGCAATGAGCACTTCTTC.

This clonotype was counted only a few times. The chain uses TRBV25-1 and TRBJ2-1; 14 positions agree with TRBD2. Per the germline V gene, CDR1 is MGHDK and CDR2 is SYGVNS. Germline trimming cut 3 bases from V and 4 bases from J; bases unmatched to any gene: 20. The CDR3 is 22 amino acids. The CDR3 bases are TGTGCCAGCAGTGAGGTGGGAGTGGTCGGGACTAGCGGGAGAGGGGCTTACAATGAGCAGTTCTTC. Translating gives CASSEVGVVGTSGRGAYNEQFF.